This TCR beta chain is from a study of blood T cell repertoires in COVID-19. CDR3 length equals 12 residues. Only in-frame clones appear in the TCRdb table, and some are missing; sequencing was by immunoSEQ multiplex PCR. The data hold about 93,000 clones, with more than 70% observed a single time. This sequence originates from a man between 45 and 60 years old with acute or convalescent COVID-19. The source material was peripheral blood. This chain connects TRBV21-1 to TRBJ1-2; no DNA check was done on the table's D call, TRBD1. TRBV21-1 is classified as a pseudogene. The CDR3 region has the DNA TGTGCCAGCAGCTCCTCGGGACACTCCTACACCTTC. Protein product: CASSSSGHSYTF.